In its sample, the clone carrying this TCR beta chain was seen a few times. The antigen is not known. One end of the junction fails to match germline, which may point to a read error. This entry belongs to a study of molecular identifiers for immune sequencing clone quantification. General study points: Identical TCR molecules can share a barcode, and this sharing could underestimate highly expanded clone sizes. Spiked Jurkat TCR RNA equivalent to one cell was reportedly detectable in about a million naive cells.

TCRdb used MiXCR to reprocess the PCR reads, holding one entry per CDR3 protein. The table includes about 640,000 distinct CDR3 sequences, nearly 20% detected once. The TCR comes from a human donor in good health. Some libraries in this study had Jurkat cell RNA spiked in. The sample was naive CD8+ T cells from blood, with Jurkat cell RNA spiked in. The subset: FACS-sorted CD8+CD4-CCR7+CD45RA+ naive T cells.

Written as DNA, the CDR3 is TGCGGTGCTAGAGAACTAGCGGGGGCTTCCTACGAGCAGTACTTC. Protein sequence: CGARELAGASYEQYF. This chain links TRBV20-1 with TRBJ2-7; TRBD2 matches 11 bases. CDR3 length: 15 residues. Germline assignment: CDR1 DFQATT and CDR2 SNEGSKA (reference sequence).